Listed here are 19 T cell receptor beta chains from one sample, sequenced in a study of lymphopenia after photon versus proton radiotherapy. The method was immunoSEQ multiplex PCR; TCRdb's version includes in-frame clones alone and lacks a portion of them. The sample records fewer than 25,000 clones, 85% to 90% being singletons. Material: peripheral blood, obtained from a patient treated with proton-based radiotherapy. The receptor source for this set is a man older than 75 with esophageal cancer.

The chain links TRBV18 to TRBJ2-7; D not resolved. V lost 6 bases, J lost 1 base, and 7 bases lay in between. Germline lookup yields CDR1 KGHSH and CDR2 LQKENI. The CDR3 extends over 12 amino acids. The CDR3 loop reads CASSPVSYEQYF. The CDR3 DNA reads as TGTGCCAGCTCGCCCGTTTCCTACGAGCAGTACTTC.

The V call is TRBV6-4, the J call TRBJ1-6; maybe TRBD1 (5 bases). The CDR3 contains 20 residues. The germline V gene has CDR1 MRHNA and CDR2 SNTAGT. Trimming took 5 bases from V and 0 from J, leaving 23 bases between them. The CDR3 is CASSFPRADSSSSYNSPLHF. The DNA for the CDR3 is TGTGCCAGCAGTTTCCCCCGGGCCGACAGCTCAAGCTCCTATAATTCACCCCTCCACTTT.

CDR3 nucleotide sequence: TGTGCCAGCAGCCGCCGACTGGGGGAGCAGTACTTC. This encodes CASSRRLGEQYF. The rearrangement joins TRBV6-1 to TRBJ2-7, with D unclear. Germline V gives CDR1 MNHNS, CDR2 SASEGT. This CDR3 spans 12 amino acids. V lost 6 bases, J lost 7 bases, and 13 bases lay in between.

The chain couples TRBV21-1 to TRBJ2-7; TRBD1 reflects the table's D call only, with no check against the DNA. TRBV21-1 is listed as a pseudogene. The CDR3 covers 16 residues. The CDR3 nucleotides are TGTGCCAGCAGCCCTCAGAGGGACAGGGGTCACGGCGAGCAGTACTTC. It specifies CASSPQRDRGHGEQYF.

The chain uses TRBV10-3 and TRBJ2-3; 13 bases map to TRBD2. After removal of 11 bases from V and 6 bases from J, the junction contained 11 bases not matched to a gene. The CDR3 has 15 residues. In germline, CDR1 is ENHRY, CDR2 SYGVKD. CDR3 nucleotide sequence: TGTGCCGTCTTAAGGACTAGCGGGAGTTTGGATACGCAGTATTTT. Its translation is CAVLRTSGSLDTQYF.

This chain joins TRBV5-1 and TRBJ2-2, with D perhaps given as TRBD1 or TRBD2 (5 bases each). Germline loops: CDR1 SGHRS, CDR2 YFSETQ. Trimming pared 0 bases from V and 6 bases from J, leaving 6 bases between. The CDR3 length is 13 residues. The CDR3 DNA reads TGCGCCAGCAGCTTGGGAGGGGCCGGGGAGCTGTTTTTT. This encodes CASSLGGAGELFF.

The chain uses TRBV6-5 and TRBJ2-7; D is unresolved. V lost 6 bases and J 2 bases, leaving 8 bases between the germline ends. The germline CDR1 and CDR2 sequences are MNHEY and SVGAGI. This CDR3 has 12 amino acids. The CDR3 coding sequence is TGTGCCAGCAGCTTAGATGCCTACGAGCAGTACTTC. This encodes CASSLDAYEQYF.

The chain couples TRBV4-3 to TRBJ1-2; perhaps TRBD1 as D (6 bases). Germline lookup yields CDR1 LGHNA and CDR2 YSLEER. The ends were cut back, 0 bases at V and 8 bases at J, with 22 bases in the middle. The CDR3 is made up of 17 amino acids. DNA of the CDR3: TGCGCCAGCAGCCAAGAGTATAGTTGGCAGGGGCTAGGAGGCTACACCTTC. Protein sequence: CASSQEYSWQGLGGYTF.

The V call is TRBV4-2, the J call TRBJ2-7; 9 bases align to TRBD1. CDR3 length: 15 residues. The germline V gene has CDR1 LGHNA and CDR2 YNFKEQ. J lost 2 bases, V lost 3 bases, and 5 bases had no gene match. CDR3: CASSHSGTGTYEQYF. In DNA form, the CDR3 reads TGTGCCAGCAGCCATTCCGGGACAGGGACCTACGAGCAGTACTTC.

This clone has a handful of counts. The chain is built from TRBV7-9 and TRBJ2-5; the D gene is possibly TRBD2 (5 bases). The V end was cut by 5 bases, the J end by 2 bases, with 12 bases between. Germline values: CDR1 SEHNR, CDR2 FQNEAQ (reference sequence). This CDR3 comprises 14 residues. DNA for the CDR3: TGTGCCAGCAGCGTAAGCCGGGAACAAGAGACCCAGTACTTC. Protein: CASSVSREQETQYF. The full variable domain, in which reference TRBV7-9 and TRBJ2-5 provide the parts outside the CDR3, is DTGVSQNPRHKITKRGQNVTFRCDPISEHNRLYWYRQTLGQGPEFLTYFQNEAQLEKSRLLSDRFSAERPKGSFSTLEIQRTEQGDSAMYLCASSVSREQETQYFGPGTRLLVL.

In its sample, this clone was seen a few times. The rearrangement joins TRBV2 to TRBJ2-5; D perhaps matches TRBD1 (5 bases). Germline assignment: CDR1 SNHLY and CDR2 FYNNEI. The CDR3 has 12 residues. V lost 7 bases and J lost 5, with 11 bases in between. CDR3 protein: CASTWGLETQYF. Written as DNA, the CDR3 is TGTGCCAGCACATGGGGCTTGGAGACCCAGTACTTC. Together with reference TRBV2 and TRBJ2-5, the CDR3 gives the full variable domain: EPEVTQTPSHQVTQMGQEVILRCVPISNHLYFYWYRQILGQKVEFLVSFYNNEISEKSEIFDDQFSVERPDGSNFTLKIRSTKLEDSAMYFCASTWGLETQYFGPGTRLLVL.

V is TRBV4-1 and J is TRBJ2-3, with 10 positions matching TRBD2. From germline, CDR1 is MGHRA and CDR2 YSYEKL. Germline trimming cut 4 bases from V and 4 bases from J; bases unmatched to any gene: 5. The CDR3 totals 15 residues. The CDR3 region is CASSRQLAGSDTQYF. CDR3 nucleotides: TGCGCCAGCAGCCGCCAACTAGCGGGGTCAGATACGCAGTATTTT.

This clone occurred once. The chain couples TRBV6-5 to TRBJ1-3; TRBD1 aligns across 9 bases. The junction had 4 bases not matched to a gene; V was cut back by 5 bases and J by 8 bases. Germline CDR1 MNHEY, CDR2 SVGAGI. The CDR3 consists of 13 residues. As DNA, the CDR3 is TGTGCCAGCAGTCCCGGACAGGGGTACACCATATATTTT. This translates into CASSPGQGYTIYF.

The chain combines TRBV27 with TRBJ1-3; D not certain. The CDR3 runs to 13 residues. Looked up from germline, CDR1 is MNHEY and CDR2 is SMNVEV (reference sequence). The germline V and J ends were trimmed by 6 bases and 4 bases, with 10 bases remaining between them. In nucleotides, the CDR3 is TGTGCCAGCAGCCTAGGGCGGGGAAACACCATATATTTT. It is translated as CASSLGRGNTIYF.

The CDR3 bases are TGTGCCAGCAGCCCAGATGGCAGGGGGTACCAAGAGACCCAGTACTTC. Translating gives CASSPDGRGYQETQYF. The rearrangement joins TRBV7-2 to TRBJ2-5, with 7 nucleotides matching TRBD1. The J segment lost 0 bases and the V segment lost 5 bases, leaving 9 bases of the junction unmatched. This CDR3 has 16 residues. The germline V gene has CDR1 SGHTA and CDR2 FQGNSA.

J is TRBJ1-5 and V is TRBV19; 9 nucleotides line up with TRBD1. CDR1 is LNHDA, CDR2 SQIVND, per germline (reference sequence). After removal of 3 bases from V and 5 bases from J, the junction contained 2 bases not matched to a gene. The CDR3 contains 14 residues. For the CDR3, the DNA is TGTGCCAGTAGTATCCGGACAGGGGATCAGCCCCAGCATTTT. Protein: CASSIRTGDQPQHF. Based on the CDR3 plus reference TRBV19 and TRBJ1-5, the full variable domain is DGGITQSPKYLFRKEGQNVTLSCEQNLNHDAMYWYRQDPGQGLRLIYYSQIVNDFQKGDIAEGYSVSREKKESFPLTVTSAQKNPTAFYLCASSIRTGDQPQHFGDGTRLSIL.

In this sample, this clone turned up once. This chain links TRBV7-2 with TRBJ2-7; TRBD1 agrees at 12 bases. The ends lost 5 bases at V and 5 bases at J; junction bases unmatched: 10. CDR1 and CDR2 (germline): SGHTA, FQGNSA. There are 16 residues in the CDR3. The CDR3 region is CASSPQAGQGAHEQYF. The CDR3 coding sequence is TGTGCCAGCAGCCCCCAGGCGGGACAGGGGGCCCACGAGCAGTACTTC.

This clone occurred once. The rearrangement joins TRBV28 to TRBJ2-5, with D possibly matching TRBD1 (5 bases). The DNA end favors TRBJ2-7, so the J call may be wrong. The CDR3 covers 14 residues. Germline CDR1 and CDR2: MDHEN and SYDVKM. Here the CDR3 reads CASTSGGAPYEQYF. The CDR3 nucleotides are TGTGCCAGCACGTCAGGTGGGGCCCCCTACGAGCAGTACTTC.

The chain carries TRBV5-8 and TRBJ1-5; D gene uncertain. With 0 bases removed from V and 1 base from J, the gap between germline ends came to 5 bases. Germline V CDR1 and CDR2: SGHTS, YDEGEE. The CDR3 totals 14 residues. This CDR3 reads CASSLDVSNQPQHF. The CDR3 DNA is TGTGCCAGCAGCTTGGATGTAAGCAATCAGCCCCAGCATTTT.